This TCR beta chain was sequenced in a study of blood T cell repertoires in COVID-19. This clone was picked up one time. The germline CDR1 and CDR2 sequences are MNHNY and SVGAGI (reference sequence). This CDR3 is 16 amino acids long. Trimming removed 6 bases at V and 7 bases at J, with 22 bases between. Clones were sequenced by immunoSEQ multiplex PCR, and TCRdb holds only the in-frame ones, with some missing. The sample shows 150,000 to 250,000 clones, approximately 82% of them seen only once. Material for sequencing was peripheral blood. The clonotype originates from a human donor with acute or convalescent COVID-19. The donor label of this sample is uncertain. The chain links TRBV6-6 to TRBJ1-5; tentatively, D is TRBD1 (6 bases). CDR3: CASRRTRQADDQPQHF. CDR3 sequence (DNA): TGTGCCAGCAGACGAACCCGACAGGCGGATGACCAGCCCCAGCATTTT.